This TCR beta chain was sequenced in a study of T-cell reconstitution after alpha-beta-depleted transplantation in children. This clonotype has a count of ten or more. This sample's TCRbeta library carried unique molecular identifier barcodes. MiXCR was run by TCRdb on the PCR reads, yielding one entry per CDR3 protein. The sample carries 230,000 or so distinct CDR3 sequences, approximately 9.7% recorded once. The CDR3 has 14 residues. Germline values: CDR1 MNHEY, CDR2 SMNVEV (reference sequence). The ends were cut back, 2 bases at V and 3 bases at J, with 8 bases in the middle. The material was PBMCs from the stem cell graft donor, obtained from the stem cell graft. V is TRBV27 and J is TRBJ1-5, with D unclear. The clonotype comes from a human donor who donated a stem cell graft to a child with SCID. CDR3 sequence reads: CASSLIATNQPQHF. The DNA of the CDR3 is TGTGCCAGCAGTTTAATCGCCACCAATCAGCCCCAGCATTTT.